The 7 T cell receptor beta chains listed next were all sequenced from one sample in a study of cytomegalovirus exposure and HLA in healthy donors. Assay: immunoSEQ multiplex PCR; the TCRdb copy retains only in-frame clones and omits some. The sample holds roughly 270,000 clones, roughly 90% seen once. Material: PBMCs. These receptor sequences come from a woman aged 18-29 years in good health and CMV-seronegative.

V and J are TRBV28 and TRBJ1-2; D is uncertain. Trimming removed 7 bases from V and 4 bases from J, with 25 bases in between. The CDR3 has 17 residues. Germline V lookup: CDR1 MDHEN, CDR2 SYDVKM. CDR3 sequence (DNA): TGTGCCAGCATCCACCTACGGGCAGGCCGAGGAGGCTATGGCTACACCTTC. Its translation: CASIHLRAGRGGYGYTF.

The V gene is TRBV2, the J gene TRBJ2-3; 9 positions agree with TRBD2. The CDR3 extends over 16 amino acids. The trim removed 5 bases at V and 4 bases at J, leaving 10 bases unmatched. Germline values: CDR1 SNHLY, CDR2 FYNNEI. The CDR3 loop reads CASSSAGGLDSDTQYF. CDR3 sequence (DNA): TGTGCCAGCAGTTCAGCGGGGGGACTGGATTCAGATACGCAGTATTTT.

V is TRBV25-1 and J is TRBJ2-7, with 9 bases fitting TRBD2. This CDR3 comprises 15 residues. The germline V gene encodes CDR1 MGHDK and CDR2 SYGVNS. The V and J ends lost 4 bases and 3 bases, in that order; junction bases with no gene match: 7. This chain's CDR3 is CASSGSSGRNYEQYF. For the CDR3, the DNA is TGTGCCAGCAGTGGAAGTAGCGGGAGAAACTACGAGCAGTACTTC.

This chain links TRBV7-8 with TRBJ2-3; D is possibly TRBD2 (7 bases). The germline CDR1 and CDR2 sequences are SGHVS and FQNEAQ. The CDR3 has 15 amino acids. The V end was cut by 2 bases, the J end by 3 bases, with 12 bases between. CDR3 nucleotide sequence: TGTGCCAGCAGCTTACAGGGGAGGGGAACAGATACGCAGTATTTT. Residues: CASSLQGRGTDTQYF.

The chain combines TRBV4-3 with TRBJ2-6; possible D gene TRBD2, 6 bases. Trimming took 1 base from V and 0 from J, leaving 10 bases between them. Germline CDR1 and CDR2: LGHNA and YSLEER. This CDR3 has 17 amino acids. CDR3 residues: CASSQGGTASGANVLTF. As DNA, the CDR3 is TGCGCCAGCAGCCAAGGCGGGACTGCCTCTGGGGCCAACGTCCTGACTTTC.

In its sample, this clone was seen a few times. The chain uses TRBV5-4 and TRBJ1-4; a possible D gene is TRBD1 (5 bases). Germline V gene sequence: CDR1 SGHNT, CDR2 YYREEE (reference sequence). V lost 3 bases, J lost 4 bases, and 10 bases lay in between. CDR3 size: 14 residues. CDR3 region: CASSSGRDNEKLFF. Here the CDR3 DNA reads TGTGCCAGCAGCTCAGGGCGGGATAATGAAAAACTGTTTTTT. The complete variable domain, with remaining parts taken from reference TRBV5-4 and TRBJ1-4, reads ETGVTQSPTHLIKTRGQQVTLRCSSQSGHNTVSWYQQALGQGPQFIFQYYREEENGRGNFPPRFSGLQFPNYSSELNVNALELDDSALYLCASSSGRDNEKLFFGSGTQLSVL.

A word on this clone: This CDR3 is also generated by other DNA sequences in the sample. This chain links TRBV11-2 with TRBJ2-7; D is unclear. Trimming took off 1 base at V and 0 bases at J, with 10 bases between the two ends. The CDR3 spans 15 residues. Looked up from germline, CDR1 is SGHAT and CDR2 is FQNNGV. This CDR3 reads CASSLVGGSSYEQYF. The CDR3 region has the DNA TGTGCCAGCAGCTTAGTAGGCGGTAGCTCCTACGAGCAGTACTTC.